Following are 10 T cell receptor beta chains from one sample sequenced in a study of cytotoxic CD8 clonotypes in ibrutinib-treated CLL (dated by TCRdb to about 2021). Libraries were constructed by the immunoSEQ multiplex PCR assay. TCRdb took this table from immuneACCESS and kept in-frame rearrangements with V and J called. Such tables lack part of the clones; where checked against another copy, unresolved V genes explain under half of the gap, and the rest is unexplained. The sample yields some 200,000 clones; 70% to 75% were counted once. The top ten clones comprise 5.5% to 7% of the sample. Taken with the paper, the label for time point translates to: approximately eleven months on ibrutinib. Material: PBMCs, obtained after 12 months of ibrutinib treatment. All receptors come from a human donor with chronic lymphocytic leukemia.

The rearrangement links TRBV18 to TRBJ2-1; 11 positions match TRBD2. Looked up from germline, CDR1 is KGHSH and CDR2 is LQKENI. CDR3 size: 16 residues. The J segment lost 8 bases and the V segment lost 3 bases, leaving 9 bases of the junction unmatched. CDR3 protein: CASSPPTSGGLYEQFF. CDR3 DNA sequence: TGTGCCAGCTCACCTCCTACTAGCGGGGGATTGTATGAGCAGTTCTTC. The complete variable domain, with remaining parts taken from reference TRBV18 and TRBJ2-1, reads NAGVMQNPRHLVRRRGQEARLRCSPMKGHSHVYWYRQLPEEGLKFMVYLQKENIIDESGMPKERFSAEFPKEGPSILRIQQVVRGDSAAYFCASSPPTSGGLYEQFFGPGTRLTVL.

The rearrangement uses TRBV12-2 and TRBJ2-1; TRBD1 is taken as the D call from the table, unchecked against the DNA. TRBV12-2 counts as a pseudogene. The CDR3 has 15 residues. CDR3 coding DNA: TGTGCAAGTCGCTTAGTGCCTTGGACAGGGAATGAGCAGTTCTTC. It is translated as CASRLVPWTGNEQFF.

The rearrangement joins TRBV7-3 to TRBJ2-1, with 7 positions matching TRBD2. The trim removed 5 bases at V and 6 bases at J, leaving 22 bases unmatched. Germline V gene data show CDR1 as SGHTA and CDR2 as FQGTGA. CDR3 length equals 19 residues. CDR3 nucleotide sequence: TGTGCCAGCAGCCCTGATCATGTCAAGCGGGATGGTGATCGCAATGAGCAGTTCTTC. It specifies CASSPDHVKRDGDRNEQFF.

For this clone: Other DNA sequences in the same sample also yield this CDR3. V is TRBV6-5 and J is TRBJ2-7; D perhaps matches TRBD1 (6 bases). The germline V gene encodes CDR1 MNHEY and CDR2 SVGAGI. The CDR3 totals 15 residues. The ends were cut back, 0 bases at V and 0 bases at J, with 9 bases in the middle. The chain's CDR3 is CASSYSGGRSYEQYF. The DNA for the CDR3 is TGTGCCAGCAGTTACTCAGGGGGTCGCTCCTACGAGCAGTACTTC.

The chain is built from TRBV30 and TRBJ2-7; the D is unclear. The V gene lost 0 bases and the J gene lost 4 bases, with 16 bases spanning the gap. There are 15 residues in the CDR3. Germline V gene sequence: CDR1 GTSNPN, CDR2 SVGIG (reference sequence). The CDR3 protein is CAWSVVLWGSYEQYF. The CDR3 coding sequence is TGTGCCTGGAGTGTAGTTTTGTGGGGTTCTTACGAGCAGTACTTC.

The table lists this clone with a count of one. The CDR3 protein is CASSDRIYNEQFF. The CDR3 DNA follows: TGCGCCAGCAGCGACAGAATTTACAATGAGCAGTTCTTC. V and J are TRBV5-1 and TRBJ2-1, with D maybe TRBD1 (5 bases). Per germline, CDR1 SGHRS and CDR2 YFSETQ. V was cut by 4 bases and J by 4 bases, with 9 bases left in between. There are 13 residues in the CDR3.

This clone was seen once. The chain uses TRBV28 and TRBJ1-5; D not resolved. The CDR3 is 15 residues long. The V end lost 7 bases, the J end lost 3 bases, and 16 bases lay between the germline ends. Germline assignment: CDR1 MDHEN and CDR2 SYDVKM. The CDR3, as DNA: TGTGCCAGCAACCCGCCCGGAGGGTTCAATCAGCCCCAGCATTTT. Amino acid sequence: CASNPPGGFNQPQHF.

The chain joins TRBV11-2 to TRBJ1-2, with no clear D. The CDR3 is 13 amino acids. Germline V gives CDR1 SGHAT, CDR2 FQNNGV. V lost 5 bases and J lost 3, with 10 bases in between. The CDR3 spells CASSPELYYGYTF. In nucleotides, the CDR3 is TGTGCCAGCAGCCCCGAATTATACTATGGCTACACCTTC.

The V gene is TRBV7-9, the J gene TRBJ1-5, with D hard to call. The length of the CDR3 is 13 residues. CDR1 and CDR2 from the germline V gene are SEHNR and FQNEAQ (reference sequence). Trimming left V 4 bases short and J 4 bases short, with 8 bases between. The CDR3 nucleotides are TGTGCCAGCAGCTCCCCACCAAATCAGCCCCAGCATTTT. This codes for CASSSPPNQPQHF.

The V and J genes are TRBV6-1 and TRBJ2-7; TRBD1 matches at 8 bases. In germline, CDR1 is MNHNS, CDR2 SASEGT. This CDR3 has 15 amino acids. Trimming cost V 10 bases and J 4 bases; bases outside gene matches: 15. The CDR3: CATKQTGQGAYEQYF. The CDR3 coding sequence is TGTGCCACGAAACAAACCGGACAGGGTGCGTACGAGCAGTACTTC.